Sequencing of this T cell receptor beta chain was carried out in a study of T cell repertoires in cytomegalovirus infection. Study overall: Used in the study were CMV epitopes, some recently identified and HLA-C-restricted, others well-studied and HLA-B-restricted.

TCRdb re-called the reads with MiXCR, one entry per CDR3 protein. The repertoire has about 890,000 distinct CDR3 sequences, around 32% of them found once; the top ten carry 11% to 15%. In the case of this clonotype: Its matching antigen is unknown.

Germline CDR1 MDHEN, CDR2 SYDVKM. CDR3 size: 15 residues. After removal of 5 bases from V and 4 bases from J, the junction contained 10 bases not matched to a gene. The J gene is TRBJ1-2, the V gene TRBV28; 7 bases fit TRBD1. The source was cultured CD8+ T cells from PBMCs, collected from culture after CMV antigen stimulation. The receptor's source is a human donor in good health (CMV status not recorded). Some clones in this sample may be carry-over from other donors' samples. CDR3 DNA: TGTGCCAGCAGTACGTACGACAGGGCCTTCTATGGCTACACCTTC. Translation: CASSTYDRAFYGYTF.